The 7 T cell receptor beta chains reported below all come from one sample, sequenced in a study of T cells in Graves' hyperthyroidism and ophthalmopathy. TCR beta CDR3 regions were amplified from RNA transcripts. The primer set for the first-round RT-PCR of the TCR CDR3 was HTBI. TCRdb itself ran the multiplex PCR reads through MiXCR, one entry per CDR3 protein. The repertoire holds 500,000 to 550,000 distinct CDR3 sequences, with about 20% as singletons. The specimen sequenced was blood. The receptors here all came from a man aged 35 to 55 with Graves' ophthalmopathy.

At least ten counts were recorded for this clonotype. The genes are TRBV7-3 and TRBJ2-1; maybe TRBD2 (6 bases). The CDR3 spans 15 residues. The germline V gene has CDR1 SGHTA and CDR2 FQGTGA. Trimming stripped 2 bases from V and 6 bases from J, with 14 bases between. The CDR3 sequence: CASSLAPSATNEQFF. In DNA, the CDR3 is TGTGCCAGCAGCTTAGCCCCTAGCGCCACCAATGAGCAGTTCTTC.

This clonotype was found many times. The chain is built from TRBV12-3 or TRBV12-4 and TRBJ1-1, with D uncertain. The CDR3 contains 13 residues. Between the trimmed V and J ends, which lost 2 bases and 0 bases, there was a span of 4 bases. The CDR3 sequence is CASSLMVNTEAFF. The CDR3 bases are TGTGCCAGCAGTTTAATGGTGAACACTGAAGCTTTCTTT.

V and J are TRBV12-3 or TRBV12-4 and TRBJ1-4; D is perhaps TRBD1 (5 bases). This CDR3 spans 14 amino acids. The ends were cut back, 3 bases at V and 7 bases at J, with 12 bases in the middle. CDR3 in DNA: TGTGCCAGCAGTTTGATGGGGGGGGGTGAAAAACTGTTTTTT. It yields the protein CASSLMGGGEKLFF.

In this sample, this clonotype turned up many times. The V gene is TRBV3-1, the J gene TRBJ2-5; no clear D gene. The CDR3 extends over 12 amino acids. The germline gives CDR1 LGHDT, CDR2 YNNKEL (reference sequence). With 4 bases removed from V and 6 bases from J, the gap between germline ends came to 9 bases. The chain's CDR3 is CASSPTVQTQYF. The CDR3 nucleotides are TGTGCCAGCAGCCCTACAGTTCAGACCCAGTACTTC.

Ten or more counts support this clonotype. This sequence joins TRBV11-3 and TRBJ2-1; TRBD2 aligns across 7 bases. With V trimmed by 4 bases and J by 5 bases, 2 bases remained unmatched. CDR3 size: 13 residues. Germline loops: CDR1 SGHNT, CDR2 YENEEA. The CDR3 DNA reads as TGTGCCAGCAGCTGGGGACTACACAATGAGCAGTTCTTC. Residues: CASSWGLHNEQFF.

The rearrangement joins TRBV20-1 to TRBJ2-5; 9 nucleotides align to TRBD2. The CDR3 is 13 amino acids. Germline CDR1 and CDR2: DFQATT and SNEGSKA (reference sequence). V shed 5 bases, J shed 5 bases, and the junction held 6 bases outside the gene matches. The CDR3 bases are TGCAGTGCTGGAGCGGGGGGCTACGAGACCCAGTACTTC. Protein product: CSAGAGGYETQYF.

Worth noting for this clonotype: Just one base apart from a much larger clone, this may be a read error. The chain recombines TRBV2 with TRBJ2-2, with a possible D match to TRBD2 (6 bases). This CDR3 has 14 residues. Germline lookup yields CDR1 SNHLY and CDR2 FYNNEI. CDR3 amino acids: CASRPGTYTGELLF. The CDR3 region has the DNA TGTGCCAGCAGGCCGGGGACTTACACCGGGGAGCTGCTTTTT.